Shown below are 21 T cell receptor beta chains from a single sample sequenced in a study of cytotoxic CD8 clonotypes in ibrutinib-treated CLL. Repertoires were generated with immunoSEQ multiplex PCR, while TCRdb's copy carries only in-frame clones and drops some. The table records around 200,000 clones, approximately 70% of them present only once. The source material was PBMCs, sampled after 12 months of ibrutinib treatment. The origin of the receptors is a human donor with chronic lymphocytic leukemia.

This clone was seen only a few times. V usage is TRBV20-1 and J usage is TRBJ2-1, with 10 bases fitting TRBD2. V was pared by 6 bases and J by 10 bases, with 3 bases of the junction left unmatched. CDR1 DFQATT and CDR2 SNEGSKA come from the germline V gene (reference sequence). This CDR3 has 11 amino acids. CDR3 in amino acids: CSAGLASEQFF. CDR3 sequence (DNA): TGCAGTGCGGGACTAGCGTCCGAGCAGTTCTTC.

The chain carries TRBV7-8 and TRBJ1-2; D is undetermined. This CDR3 contains 13 residues. Germline V CDR1 and CDR2: SGHVS, FQNEAQ. V was cut by 5 bases and J by 2 bases, with 9 bases left in between. The CDR3 sequence: CASSRERNYGYTF. In DNA, the CDR3 is TGTGCCAGCAGCCGGGAAAGGAACTATGGCTACACCTTC.

This sequence joins TRBV29-1 and TRBJ2-1, with no clear D. The CDR3 contains 16 residues. Trimming stripped 5 bases from V and 0 bases from J, with 17 bases between. Germline V lookup: CDR1 SQVTM, CDR2 ANQGSEA. CDR3 residues: CSVRAGVLNSYNEQFF. The CDR3 nucleotides are TGCAGCGTTAGAGCAGGAGTCCTAAACTCCTACAATGAGCAGTTCTTC.

J is TRBJ1-1 and V is TRBV11-2, with no clear D. Looked up from germline, CDR1 is SGHAT and CDR2 is FQNNGV. The germline V and J ends were trimmed by 5 bases and 1 base, with 11 bases remaining between them. The CDR3 runs to 14 residues. The CDR3 here is CASSSSRGNTEAFF. For the CDR3, the DNA is TGTGCCAGCAGCAGTTCCCGAGGGAACACTGAAGCTTTCTTT.

The rearrangement uses TRBV6-6 and TRBJ2-1; tentative D call: TRBD1 (6 bases). The CDR3 has 14 residues. V lost 3 bases, J lost 7 bases, and 13 bases lay in between. CDR1 and CDR2 (germline): MNHNY, SVGAGI (reference sequence). In DNA, the CDR3 is TGTGCCAGCAGTTATGGACAGTTACAAAATGAGCAGTTCTTC. This translates into CASSYGQLQNEQFF.

The V gene is TRBV29-1, the J gene TRBJ1-4; D possibly corresponds to TRBD1 (5 bases). There are 14 residues in the CDR3. The germline CDR1 and CDR2 sequences are SQVTM and ANQGSEA. The V gene lost 6 bases and the J gene lost 10 bases, with 21 bases spanning the gap. CDR3 in amino acids: CSVATGTNRRKLFF. CDR3 nucleotides: TGCAGCGTAGCGACCGGGACGAATAGGAGAAAACTGTTTTTT. The entire variable domain, with the rest obtained from reference TRBV29-1 and TRBJ1-4, is as follows: SAVISQKPSRDICQRGTSLTIQCQVDSQVTMMFWYRQQPGQSLTLIATANQGSEATYESGFVIDKFPISRPNLTFSTLTVSNMSPEDSSIYLCSVATGTNRRKLFFGSGTQLSVL.

Only a few counts were recorded for this clone. This sequence joins TRBV12-5 and TRBJ2-5, with D maybe TRBD2 (6 bases). The CDR3 runs 15 residues. Germline loops: CDR1 LGHNT, CDR2 FRNRAP. The V end was cut by 1 base, the J end by 2 bases, with 11 bases between. The CDR3 loop is CASGLGTGLQETQYF. The CDR3 DNA sequence: TGTGCTAGTGGTTTGGGTACGGGACTTCAAGAGACCCAGTACTTC.

The genes are TRBV29-1 and TRBJ1-2; a possible D gene is TRBD1 (6 bases). Between the trimmed V and J ends, which lost 7 bases and 13 bases, there was a span of 19 bases. The CDR3 runs 11 residues. CDR1 SQVTM and CDR2 ANQGSEA come from the germline V gene. The CDR3 spells CSASLRGICTF. CDR3 bases: TGCAGCGCAAGCCTCAGGGGAATTTGCACCTTC.

The CDR3 nucleotides read TGTGCCAGCAGTTACGTGAGCGGGGGATACAATGAGCAGTTCTTC. Its protein product is CASSYVSGGYNEQFF. This chain joins TRBV6-5 and TRBJ2-1; TRBD2 aligns across 8 bases. V lost 2 bases to trimming and J lost 4 bases; unmatched junction nucleotides: 4. The CDR3 sequence is 15 residues long. CDR1 and CDR2 (germline): MNHEY, SVGAGI.

As DNA, the CDR3 is TGTGCCAGCAGCTTCGGGGGCCGCTCTGGAAACACCATATATTTT. Amino acids: CASSFGGRSGNTIYF. This chain uses TRBV5-6 with TRBJ1-3, with D possibly matching TRBD1 (6 bases). Per germline, CDR1 SGHDT and CDR2 YYEEEE. This CDR3 is 15 amino acids long. Trimming stripped 2 bases from V and 0 bases from J, with 9 bases between.

The chain employs TRBV19 and TRBJ1-3; no clear D. Trimming removed 4 bases at V and 0 bases at J, with 13 bases between. In germline, CDR1 is LNHDA, CDR2 SQIVND (reference sequence). This CDR3 region has 16 residues. The CDR3 sequence: CASSKGSLYSGNTIYF. In DNA form, the CDR3 reads TGTGCCAGTAGTAAGGGCTCGCTATACTCTGGAAACACCATATATTTT.

This rearrangement joins TRBV21-1 to TRBJ1-5; no check of the table's D call, TRBD1, against the DNA was made. TRBV21-1 is termed a pseudogene. The CDR3 consists of 14 residues. CDR3 residues: CASSDRDSNQPQHF. The CDR3, as DNA: TGTGCCAGCAGCGACAGGGATAGCAATCAGCCCCAGCATTTT.

V gene TRBV30 combines with J gene TRBJ2-1; TRBD1 might be the D (5 bases). Trimming pared 3 bases from V and 7 bases from J, leaving 19 bases between. Germline V gives CDR1 GTSNPN, CDR2 SVGIG (reference sequence). This CDR3 spans 15 amino acids. The CDR3 reads CAWRAGRVFFNEQFF. As DNA, the CDR3 is TGTGCCTGGAGAGCCGGCAGGGTATTTTTTAATGAGCAGTTCTTC.

The chain combines TRBV7-3 with TRBJ2-1, with D uncertain. V lost 5 bases, J lost 7 bases, and 9 bases lay in between. This CDR3 has 12 residues. The germline CDR1 and CDR2 sequences are SGHTA and FQGTGA. This CDR3 reads CASSQPRNEQFF. In DNA, the CDR3 is TGTGCCAGCAGCCAGCCGAGGAATGAGCAGTTCTTC.

This sequence joins TRBV15 and TRBJ1-5, with D unclear. CDR1 is LNHNV and CDR2 is YYDKDF in the germline V gene (reference sequence). V was pared by 0 bases and J by 5 bases, with 11 bases between. The CDR3 consists of 15 residues. The CDR3, as DNA: TGTGCCACCAGCAGAGATTTGACATTCCATCAGCCCCAGCATTTT. Translation gives CATSRDLTFHQPQHF.

J is TRBJ1-2 and V is TRBV29-1; the D gene is possibly TRBD1 (6 bases). V was shortened by 5 bases and J by 3 bases, with 10 bases between the two germline ends. The CDR3 spans 12 residues. The germline gives CDR1 SQVTM, CDR2 ANQGSEA. CDR3 amino acids: CSVRSGDYGYTF. CDR3 DNA: TGCAGCGTTCGATCAGGGGACTATGGCTACACCTTC.

The chain is built from TRBV29-1 and TRBJ1-1, with D unresolved. From germline, CDR1 is SQVTM and CDR2 ANQGSEA. There are 13 residues in the CDR3. The V and J ends lost 6 bases and 11 bases respectively, with 22 bases between them. The chain's CDR3 is CSVDENGRPEAFF. The CDR3 region has the DNA TGCAGCGTGGACGAGAATGGCCGTCCAGAGGCTTTCTTT.

This clone was observed many times. The rearrangement links TRBV6-1 to TRBJ2-2, with D hard to call. The CDR3 length is 14 residues. V gave up 2 bases and J gave up 3 bases, with 7 bases separating them. Germline assignment: CDR1 MNHNS and CDR2 SASEGT. CDR3 in amino acids: CASSERPHTGELFF. As DNA, the CDR3 is TGTGCCAGCAGTGAACGTCCGCACACCGGGGAGCTGTTTTTT.

This chain joins TRBV6-5 and TRBJ2-7, with D tentatively TRBD2 (7 bases). The CDR3 totals 15 residues. Trimming took 3 bases from V and 2 from J, leaving 14 bases between them. Germline values: CDR1 MNHEY, CDR2 SVGAGI. The CDR3 loop is CASSYGRGLPYEQYF. CDR3 coding DNA: TGTGCCAGCAGTTATGGGCGGGGGCTCCCCTACGAGCAGTACTTC.

V and J are TRBV9 and TRBJ1-6; no firm D call. The V gene lost 4 bases and the J gene lost 11 bases, with 16 bases spanning the gap. CDR3 length: 14 residues. The V gene's germline CDR1 is SGDLS and CDR2 YYNGEE. CDR3 residues: CASSPGRGGTPLHF. The CDR3 DNA reads as TGTGCCAGCAGCCCGGGTAGAGGCGGGACACCCCTCCACTTT.

The V and J genes are TRBV4-3 and TRBJ2-3, with D possibly being TRBD2 (6 bases). Germline loops: CDR1 LGHNA, CDR2 YSLEER. V shed 4 bases and J shed 3 bases, with 17 bases lying between them. The CDR3 contains 16 residues. CDR3 in amino acids: CASSREYGRVTDTQYF. For the CDR3, the DNA is TGCGCCAGCAGCCGGGAATACGGGAGAGTGACAGATACGCAGTATTTT.